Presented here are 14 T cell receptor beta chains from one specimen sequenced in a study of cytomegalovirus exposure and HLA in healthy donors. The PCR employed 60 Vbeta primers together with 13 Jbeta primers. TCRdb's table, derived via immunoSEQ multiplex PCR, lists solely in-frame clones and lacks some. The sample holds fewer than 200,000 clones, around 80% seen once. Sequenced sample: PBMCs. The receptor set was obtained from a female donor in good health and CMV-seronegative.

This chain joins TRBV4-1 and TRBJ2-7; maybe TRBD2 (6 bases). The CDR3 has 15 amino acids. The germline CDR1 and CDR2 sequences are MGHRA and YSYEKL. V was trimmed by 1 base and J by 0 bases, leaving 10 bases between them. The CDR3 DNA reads TGCGCCAGCAGCCAAGGTGTAGCGGCCTCCTACGAGCAGTACTTC. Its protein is CASSQGVAASYEQYF.

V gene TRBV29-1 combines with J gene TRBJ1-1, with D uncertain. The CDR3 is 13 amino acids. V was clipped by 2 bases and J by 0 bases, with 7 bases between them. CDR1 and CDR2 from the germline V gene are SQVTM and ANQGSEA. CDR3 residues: CSVETEVNTEAFF. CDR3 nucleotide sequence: TGCAGCGTTGAAACTGAAGTGAACACTGAAGCTTTCTTT.

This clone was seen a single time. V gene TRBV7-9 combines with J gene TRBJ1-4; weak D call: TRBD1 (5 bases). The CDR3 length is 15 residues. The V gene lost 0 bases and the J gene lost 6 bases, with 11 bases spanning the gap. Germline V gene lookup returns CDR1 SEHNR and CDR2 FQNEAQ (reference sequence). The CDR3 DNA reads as TGTGCCAGCAGCTTAGCACGGGGGAGTTATGAAAAACTGTTTTTT. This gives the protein CASSLARGSYEKLFF.

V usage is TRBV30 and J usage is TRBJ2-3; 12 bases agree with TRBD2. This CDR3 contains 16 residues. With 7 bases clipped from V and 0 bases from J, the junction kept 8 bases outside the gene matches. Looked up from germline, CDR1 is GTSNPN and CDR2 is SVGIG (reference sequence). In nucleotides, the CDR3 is TGTGCCTTGACTAGCGGGAGTATCTCTAGCACAGATACGCAGTATTTT. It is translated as CALTSGSISSTDTQYF.

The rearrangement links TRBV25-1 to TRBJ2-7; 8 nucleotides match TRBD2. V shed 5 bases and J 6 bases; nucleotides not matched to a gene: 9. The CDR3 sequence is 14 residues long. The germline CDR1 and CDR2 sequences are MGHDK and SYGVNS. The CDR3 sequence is CASSLPGGKAEQYF. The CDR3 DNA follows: TGTGCCAGCAGTCTCCCGGGGGGGAAGGCCGAGCAGTACTTC.

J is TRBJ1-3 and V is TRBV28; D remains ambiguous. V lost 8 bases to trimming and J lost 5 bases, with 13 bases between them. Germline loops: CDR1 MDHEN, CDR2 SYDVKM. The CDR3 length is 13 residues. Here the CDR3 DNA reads TGTGCCAGCGGAGTCGCTTCTCGAAACACCATATATTTT. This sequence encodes CASGVASRNTIYF.

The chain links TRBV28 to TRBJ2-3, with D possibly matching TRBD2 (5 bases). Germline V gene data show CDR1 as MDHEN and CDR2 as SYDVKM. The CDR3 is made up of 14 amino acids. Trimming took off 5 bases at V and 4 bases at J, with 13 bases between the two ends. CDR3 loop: CASSPTRGADTQYF. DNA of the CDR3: TGTGCCAGCAGTCCCACCCGGGGAGCAGATACGCAGTATTTT.

DNA of the CDR3: TGTGCCAGCAGTCAGGGACAGAAGAATGAAAAACTGTTTTTT. Its protein is CASSQGQKNEKLFF. The chain links TRBV7-6 to TRBJ1-4; 7 bases match TRBD1. The CDR3 covers 14 residues. V was clipped by 6 bases and J by 5 bases; unmatched bases: 6. Per germline, CDR1 SGHVS and CDR2 FNYEAQ.

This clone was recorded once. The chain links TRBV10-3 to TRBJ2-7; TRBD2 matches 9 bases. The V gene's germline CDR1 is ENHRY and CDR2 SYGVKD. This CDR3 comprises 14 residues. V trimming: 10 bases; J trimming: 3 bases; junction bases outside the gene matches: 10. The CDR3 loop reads CATRAGGANYEQYF. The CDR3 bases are TGTGCCACCCGGGCGGGGGGGGCGAACTACGAGCAGTACTTC.

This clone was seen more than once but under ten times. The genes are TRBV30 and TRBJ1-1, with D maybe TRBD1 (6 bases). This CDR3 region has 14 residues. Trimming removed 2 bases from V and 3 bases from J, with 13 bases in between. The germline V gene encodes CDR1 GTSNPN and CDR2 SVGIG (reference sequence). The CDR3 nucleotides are TGTGCCTGGAGTACTGGGGACACATACACTGAAGCTTTCTTT. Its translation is CAWSTGDTYTEAFF.

CDR3 sequence reads: CASSPRTDPTGELFF. CDR3 DNA: TGTGCCAGCAGCCCGCGGACAGATCCCACCGGGGAGCTGTTTTTT. This chain uses TRBV7-3 with TRBJ2-2; maybe TRBD1 (6 bases). This CDR3 has 15 amino acids. CDR1 is SGHTA, CDR2 FQGTGA, per germline. V shed 5 bases and J shed 4 bases, with 14 bases lying between them.

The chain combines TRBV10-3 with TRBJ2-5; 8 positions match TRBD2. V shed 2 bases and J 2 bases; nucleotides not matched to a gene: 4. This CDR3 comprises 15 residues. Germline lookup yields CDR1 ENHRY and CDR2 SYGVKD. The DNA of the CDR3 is TGTGCCATCAGTGAGGGTCCGGGAGGGCAAGAGACCCAGTACTTC. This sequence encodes CAISEGPGGQETQYF.

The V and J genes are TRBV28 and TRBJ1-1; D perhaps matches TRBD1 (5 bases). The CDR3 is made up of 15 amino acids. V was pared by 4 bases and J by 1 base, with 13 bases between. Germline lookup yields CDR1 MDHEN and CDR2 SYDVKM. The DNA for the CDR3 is TGTGCCAGCAGTTCAACAGGAGTCGGGAACACTGAAGCTTTCTTT. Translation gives CASSSTGVGNTEAFF.

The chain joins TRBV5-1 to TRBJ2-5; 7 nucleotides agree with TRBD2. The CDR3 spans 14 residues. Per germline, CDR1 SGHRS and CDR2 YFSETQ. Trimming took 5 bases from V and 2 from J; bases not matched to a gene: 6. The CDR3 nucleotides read TGCGCCAGCAGTATTGGACTAGTACAAGAGACCCAGTACTTC. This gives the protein CASSIGLVQETQYF.